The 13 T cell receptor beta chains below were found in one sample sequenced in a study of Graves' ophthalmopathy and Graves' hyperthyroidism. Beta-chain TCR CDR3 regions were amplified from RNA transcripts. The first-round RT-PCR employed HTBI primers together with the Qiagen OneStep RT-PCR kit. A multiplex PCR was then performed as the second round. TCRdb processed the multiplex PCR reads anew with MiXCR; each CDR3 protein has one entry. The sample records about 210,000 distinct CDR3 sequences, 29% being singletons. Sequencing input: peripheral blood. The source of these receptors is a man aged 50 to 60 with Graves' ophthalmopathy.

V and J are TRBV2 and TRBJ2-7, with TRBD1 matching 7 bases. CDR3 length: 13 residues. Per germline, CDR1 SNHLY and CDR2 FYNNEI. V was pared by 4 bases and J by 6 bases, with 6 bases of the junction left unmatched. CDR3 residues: CASSAGTDTEQYF. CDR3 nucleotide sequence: TGTGCCAGCAGTGCCGGGACAGACACCGAGCAGTACTTC.

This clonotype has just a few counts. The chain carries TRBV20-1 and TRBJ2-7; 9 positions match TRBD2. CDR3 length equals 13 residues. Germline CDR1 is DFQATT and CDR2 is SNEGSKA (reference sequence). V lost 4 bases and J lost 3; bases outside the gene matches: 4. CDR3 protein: CSATLAGRYEQYF. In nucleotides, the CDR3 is TGCAGTGCTACGCTAGCGGGGCGCTACGAGCAGTACTTC.

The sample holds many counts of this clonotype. The CDR3 DNA sequence: TGTGCCAGCAGTTACCTGGATCAATGGTGGGGCTACACCTTC. It translates to CASSYLDQWWGYTF. This sequence joins TRBV6-5 and TRBJ1-2; unclear D gene. Looked up from germline, CDR1 is MNHEY and CDR2 is SVGAGI. The CDR3 contains 14 residues. The V end lost 2 bases, the J end lost 8 bases, and 15 bases lay between the germline ends.

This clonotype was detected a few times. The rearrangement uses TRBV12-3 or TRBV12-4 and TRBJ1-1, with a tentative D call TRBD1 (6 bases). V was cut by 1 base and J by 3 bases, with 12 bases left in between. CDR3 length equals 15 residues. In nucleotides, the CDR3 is TGTGCCAGCAGTTTAGAAGGAGCAGGGGACACTGAAGCTTTCTTT. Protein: CASSLEGAGDTEAFF.

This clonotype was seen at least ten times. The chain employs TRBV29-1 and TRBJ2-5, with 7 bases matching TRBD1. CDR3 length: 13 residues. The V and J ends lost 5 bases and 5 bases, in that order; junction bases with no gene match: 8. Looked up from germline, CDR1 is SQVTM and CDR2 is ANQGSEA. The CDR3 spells CSVQTGARETQYF. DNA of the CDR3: TGCAGCGTTCAAACAGGGGCCAGGGAGACCCAGTACTTC.

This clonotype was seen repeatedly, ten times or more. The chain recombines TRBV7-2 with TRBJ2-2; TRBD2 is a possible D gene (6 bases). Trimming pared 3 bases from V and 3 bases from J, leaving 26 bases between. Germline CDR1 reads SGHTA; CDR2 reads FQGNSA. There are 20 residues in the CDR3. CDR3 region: CASSLSLPGVQAVHTGELFF. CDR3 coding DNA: TGTGCCAGCAGCTTGTCGCTACCGGGGGTCCAAGCGGTTCACACCGGGGAGCTGTTTTTT.

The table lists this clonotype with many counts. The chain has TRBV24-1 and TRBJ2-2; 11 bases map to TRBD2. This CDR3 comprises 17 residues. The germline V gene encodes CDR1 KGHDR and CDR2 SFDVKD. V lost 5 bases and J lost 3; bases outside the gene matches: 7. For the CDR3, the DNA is TGTGCCACCAGTGGCCCCGGGACTAGCGGATACACCGGGGAGCTGTTTTTT. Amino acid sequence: CATSGPGTSGYTGELFF.

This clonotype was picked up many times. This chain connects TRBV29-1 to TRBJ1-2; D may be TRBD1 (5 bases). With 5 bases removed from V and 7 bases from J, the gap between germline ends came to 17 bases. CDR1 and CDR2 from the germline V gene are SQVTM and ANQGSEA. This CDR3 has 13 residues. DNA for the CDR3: TGCAGCGTTCTCGGACAAGAACGGTCTGGCTACACCTTC. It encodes CSVLGQERSGYTF.

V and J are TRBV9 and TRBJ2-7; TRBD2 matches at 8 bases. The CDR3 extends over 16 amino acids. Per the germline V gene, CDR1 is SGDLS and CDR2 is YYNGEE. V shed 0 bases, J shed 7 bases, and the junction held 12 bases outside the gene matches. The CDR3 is CASSVDLAGYTGEQYF. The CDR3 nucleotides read TGTGCCAGCAGCGTAGACCTAGCGGGCTACACCGGGGAGCAGTACTTC.

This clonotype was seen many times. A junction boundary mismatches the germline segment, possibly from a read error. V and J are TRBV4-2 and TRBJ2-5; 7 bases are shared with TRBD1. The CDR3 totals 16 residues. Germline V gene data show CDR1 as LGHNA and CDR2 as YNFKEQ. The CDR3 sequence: CASSKDTASRQGTQYF. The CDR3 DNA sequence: TGTGCCAGCAGCAAAGACACGGCTAGCCGACAGGGGACCCAGTACTTC.

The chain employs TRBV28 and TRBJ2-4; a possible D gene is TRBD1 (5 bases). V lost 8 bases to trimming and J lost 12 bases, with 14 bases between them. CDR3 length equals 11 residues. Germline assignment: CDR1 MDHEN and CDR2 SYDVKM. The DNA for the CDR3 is TGTGCCAGCCAGAGGCAGGGCGCTCAGTACTTC. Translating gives CASQRQGAQYF.

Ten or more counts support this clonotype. The CDR3 loop reads CSVSTGTPYEQYF. The DNA for the CDR3 is TGCAGCGTCTCAACCGGGACACCCTACGAGCAGTACTTC. The rearrangement joins TRBV29-1 to TRBJ2-7; D is perhaps TRBD1 (6 bases). The length of the CDR3 is 13 residues. From germline, CDR1 is SQVTM and CDR2 ANQGSEA. With 6 bases removed from V and 2 bases from J, the gap between germline ends came to 14 bases.

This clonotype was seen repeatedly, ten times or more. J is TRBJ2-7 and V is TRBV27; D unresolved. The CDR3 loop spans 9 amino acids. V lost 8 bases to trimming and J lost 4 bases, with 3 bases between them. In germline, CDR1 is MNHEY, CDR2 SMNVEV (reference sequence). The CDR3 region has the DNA TGTGCCAGCGGATACGAGCAGTACTTC. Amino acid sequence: CASGYEQYF.